This is a list of T cell receptor beta chains from one sample in a study of shared clonotypes between healthy human individuals. Profiling relied on immunoSEQ multiplex PCR, and the TCRdb table lists in-frame clones only, not all of them. The sample shows around 990,000 clones, approximately 77% of them seen only once. The sample taken for sequencing was memory CD4+ T cells from PBMCs. The receptor set was obtained from a man aged 18-30 years in good health. Some clones in this sample may be carry-over from other donors' samples. CDR3s include the opening cysteine and the closing phenylalanine or tryptophan. The D gene is left open where the match is weak. Clone size is not always given. Where it is, it says once, few, many or a class for expanded clones.

V gene	CDR3 length	J gene	clone size	D gene	CDR3 protein	CDR3 DNA
TRBV2	15	TRBJ2-5	few	NA	CASSVLGVVGETQYF	TGTGCCAGCAGTGTTCTCGGGGTAGTTGGAGAGACCCAGTACTTC
TRBV2	15	TRBJ2-7	NA	TRBD2	CASSAKPGLVHEQYF	TGTGCCAGCAGTGCAAAACCGGGACTAGTCCACGAGCAGTACTTC
TRBV28	13	TRBJ1-5	NA	NA	CASSLDGNQPQHF	TGTGCCAGCAGTTTAGATGGCAATCAGCCCCAGCATTTT
TRBV19	15	TRBJ1-5	NA	NA	CASSPLEFGNQPQHF	TGTGCCAGTAGTCCGTTAGAGTTCGGCAATCAGCCCCAGCATTTT
TRBV5-1	13	TRBJ2-7	NA	NA	CASSWGRNYEQYF	TGCGCCAGCAGCTGGGGACGCAACTACGAGCAGTACTTC
TRBV29-1	13	TRBJ2-3	NA	TRBD2	CSDTSGSTDTQYF	TGCAGCGACACTAGCGGGAGCACAGATACGCAGTATTTT
TRBV7-2	15	TRBJ2-7	NA	TRBD2	CASSFRREILYEQYF	TGTGCCAGCAGCTTTCGGCGGGAGATTCTCTACGAGCAGTACTTC
TRBV5-4	18	TRBJ2-3	NA	TRBD2	CASSRGGRLAGATDTQYF	TGTGCCAGCAGCCGAGGGGGCCGACTAGCGGGAGCGACAGATACGCAGTATTTT
TRBV5-1	18	TRBJ2-6	NA	TRBD1	CASNWQGTGISGANVLTF	TGCGCCAGCAACTGGCAAGGGACAGGGATTTCAGGGGCCAACGTCCTGACTTTC
TRBV6-6	14	TRBJ2-3	once	NA	CASSLQGPPDTQYF	TGTGCCAGCAGTTTACAGGGTCCACCAGATACGCAGTATTTT
TRBV2	14	TRBJ2-3	NA	NA	CASSDSSSTDTQYF	TGTGCCAGCAGTGACAGCAGTAGCACAGATACGCAGTATTTT
TRBV6-5	15	TRBJ2-7	NA	TRBD2	CASSYDAGGTYEQYF	TGTGCCAGCAGTTACGACGCGGGAGGCACCTACGAGCAGTACTTC
TRBV28	13	TRBJ1-4	NA	TRBD1	CACEEGGGEKLFF	TGTGCCTGCGAGGAAGGGGGCGGGGAAAAACTGTTTTTT
TRBV5-1	14	TRBJ1-3	once	NA	CASSSQLSGNTIYF	TGCGCCAGCAGCTCGCAGCTCTCTGGAAACACCATATATTTT
TRBV28	14	TRBJ2-1	NA	NA	CASSLLGPLNEQFF	TGTGCCAGCAGTTTACTCGGACCCCTCAATGAGCAGTTCTTC
TRBV27	14	TRBJ1-1	NA	NA	CASSVSRFGFEAFF	TGTGCCAGCAGCGTAAGCAGATTCGGTTTTGAAGCTTTCTTT
TRBV2	14	TRBJ1-2	NA	TRBD1	CASVAERTGYGYTF	TGTGCCAGCGTCGCAGAGAGGACAGGATATGGCTACACCTTC
TRBV27	17	TRBJ1-2	NA	TRBD1	CASSSSSRTGGNYGYTF	TGTGCCAGCAGTTCTAGTTCCCGGACAGGGGGTAACTATGGCTACACCTTC
TRBV2	17	TRBJ2-4	NA	NA	CASSASVIILAKNIQYF	TGTGCCAGCAGTGCGTCGGTCATCATCCTAGCCAAAAACATTCAGTACTTC
TRBV10-3	14	TRBJ1-5	NA	NA	CAISGGSDHQPQHF	TGTGCCATCAGTGGGGGTTCTGATCATCAGCCCCAGCATTTT
TRBV28	18	TRBJ2-5	once	NA	CASRNGGTPLEGQETQYF	TGTGCCAGCAGAAACGGAGGGACACCTCTCGAAGGCCAAGAGACCCAGTACTTC
TRBV11-3	14	TRBJ2-7	NA	NA	CASSPRNRDHEQYF	TGTGCCAGCAGCCCGAGGAACAGGGACCACGAGCAGTACTTC
TRBV7-2	17	TRBJ2-2	NA	NA	CASSLAKGGQNTGELFF	TGTGCCAGCAGCTTAGCCAAAGGGGGACAGAACACCGGGGAGCTGTTTTTT
TRBV5-1	13	TRBJ2-1	NA	NA	CASSFMEGNEQFF	TGCGCCAGCAGCTTTATGGAGGGGAATGAGCAGTTCTTC
TRBV7-9	13	TRBJ1-1	few	NA	CASSPVRESEAFF	TGTGCCAGCAGCCCTGTGAGGGAAAGTGAAGCTTTCTTT
TRBV28	16	TRBJ1-2	NA	NA	CASSLRILLKMKGYTF	TGTGCCAGCAGTTTACGTATCCTTCTTAAGATGAAGGGCTACACCTTC
TRBV4-1	17	TRBJ1-1	few	NA	CASRNQLAGRKDTEAFF	TGCGCCAGCAGAAATCAACTTGCCGGGAGGAAGGACACTGAAGCTTTCTTT
TRBV5-1	13	TRBJ2-1	NA	NA	CASSLGLNNEQFF	TGCGCCAGCAGCTTGGGACTTAACAATGAGCAGTTCTTC
TRBV6-1	17	TRBJ2-1	NA	NA	CASSVQAGSPPYNEQFF	TGTGCCAGCAGTGTACAGGCGGGGTCTCCTCCCTACAATGAGCAGTTCTTC
TRBV7-9	13	TRBJ1-1	NA	TRBD1	CASGRGLNTEAFF	TGTGCCAGCGGGAGGGGGCTGAACACTGAAGCTTTCTTT
TRBV9	16	TRBJ2-1	NA	NA	CASSVDQGSYYNEQFF	TGTGCCAGCAGCGTAGATCAAGGATCGTACTACAATGAGCAGTTCTTC
TRBV9	14	TRBJ2-7	NA	TRBD2	CASSKTSETYEQYF	TGTGCCAGCAGCAAGACTAGCGAGACCTACGAGCAGTACTTC
TRBV7-3	16	TRBJ2-1	NA	NA	CASSAPPGPPYERQFF	TGTGCCAGCAGCGCACCCCCGGGACCACCATATGAGCGACAGTTCTTC
TRBV30	14	TRBJ1-6	NA	NA	CAWSVQGYNSPLHF	TGTGCCTGGAGTGTTCAGGGTTATAATTCACCCCTCCACTTT
TRBV5-4	15	TRBJ2-3	NA	NA	CASSLSGTSTDTQYF	TGTGCCAGCAGCCTTAGCGGCACTAGCACAGATACGCAGTATTTT
TRBV19	14	TRBJ2-5	NA	NA	CASSLNRGQETQYF	TGTGCCAGTAGTCTGAACCGGGGGCAAGAGACCCAGTACTTC
TRBV19	16	TRBJ2-5	NA	NA	CASSIRLGAGAETQYF	TGTGCCAGTAGTATCAGGTTGGGGGCTGGCGCGGAGACCCAGTACTTC
TRBV5-1	17	TRBJ2-1	NA	TRBD2	CASSLGLAGGLRDEQFF	TGCGCCAGCAGCTTGGGTTTAGCGGGAGGGCTGCGGGATGAGCAGTTCTTC
TRBV19	12	TRBJ1-5	NA	NA	CAGKQTDQPQHF	TGTGCCGGTAAACAAACGGATCAGCCCCAGCATTTT